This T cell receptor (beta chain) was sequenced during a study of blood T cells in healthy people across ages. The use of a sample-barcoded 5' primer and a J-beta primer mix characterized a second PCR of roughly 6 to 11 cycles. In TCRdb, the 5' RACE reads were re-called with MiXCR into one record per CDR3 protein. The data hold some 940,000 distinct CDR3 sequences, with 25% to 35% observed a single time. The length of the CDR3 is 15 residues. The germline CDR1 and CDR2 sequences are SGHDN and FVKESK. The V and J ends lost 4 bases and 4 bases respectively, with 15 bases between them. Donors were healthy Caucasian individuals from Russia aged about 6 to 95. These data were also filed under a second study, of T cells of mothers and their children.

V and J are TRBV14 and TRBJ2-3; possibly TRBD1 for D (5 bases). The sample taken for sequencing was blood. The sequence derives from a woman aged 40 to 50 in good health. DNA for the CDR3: TGTGCCAGCAGCCCGCAGGTTAGCAGGGCAGATACGCAGTATTTT. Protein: CASSPQVSRADTQYF.